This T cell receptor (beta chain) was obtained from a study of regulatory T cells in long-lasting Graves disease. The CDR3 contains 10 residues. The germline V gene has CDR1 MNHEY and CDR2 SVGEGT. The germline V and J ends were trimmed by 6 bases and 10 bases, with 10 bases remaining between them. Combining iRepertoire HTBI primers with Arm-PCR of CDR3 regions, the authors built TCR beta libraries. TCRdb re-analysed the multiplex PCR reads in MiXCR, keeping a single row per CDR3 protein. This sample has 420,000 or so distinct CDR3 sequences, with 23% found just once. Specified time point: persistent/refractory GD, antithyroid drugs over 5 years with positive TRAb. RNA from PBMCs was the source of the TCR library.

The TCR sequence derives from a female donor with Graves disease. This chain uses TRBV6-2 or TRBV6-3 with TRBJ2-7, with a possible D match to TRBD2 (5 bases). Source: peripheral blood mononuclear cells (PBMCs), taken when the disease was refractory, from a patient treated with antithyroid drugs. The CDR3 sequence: CASRGVQQYF. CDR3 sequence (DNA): TGTGCCAGCAGGGGAGTGCAACAGTACTTC.